This TCR beta chain was sequenced in a study of immune heterogeneity within non-small cell lung tumors (dated by TCRdb to the late 2010s). Some background on the complete study: By histology, a handful of squamous cell carcinomas, around ten non-squamous carcinomas and 1 tumor not otherwise specified were included. Whole-exome sequencing, RNA-seq and TCR beta repertoire sequencing were combined for multiple spatially distinct regions from each NSCLC tumor so that intratumoral immune heterogeneity could be examined. TCR repertoires were analyzed from 55 to 65 tumor loci of approximately 14 patients, whereas transcriptome data were available for only around 48 loci from approximately eleven patients. Binding of neoantigens to the HLA alleles of each patient was predicted with netMHCpan-3.0 for mutant peptides of 8 to 11 amino acids.

Comment on this clonotype: Its antigen has not been determined. A much larger clone differs from this one at a single base, so this may be a read error.

The CDR3, from cysteine to phenylalanine, totals 13 residues. Solely the CDR3 DNA is kept, with 39 bases framed from the first base. Trimming removed 3 bases from V and 16 bases from J, leaving 19 bases between the germline ends. The germline V gene gives CDR1 as SGHTA and CDR2 as FQGNSA. Study-level results and caveats: High-frequency TCR beta clonotypes were found to be largely distinct between individual patients. Local tumor mutational burden and local T-cell repertoire clonality had a statistically significant but moderate positive correlation (R about 0.3). Within a patient, identical dominant CDR3B clonotypes were found to recur across loci, yet unique high-frequency clones were also harbored in different tumor locations.

The TCR template was genomic DNA extracted from bulk tumor tissue, and roughly 590 ng of gDNA was amplified for each sample. During surgery, multiple biopsies were taken from each primary tumor and placed as far apart as possible within the tumor mass. Patients in the study cohort, which was described as untreated, were newly diagnosed NSCLC cases going through curative surgery. The donor group was made up of some 15 newly diagnosed non-small cell lung cancer patients undergoing surgery with curative intent. The resected tumor masses were reviewed by two independent pathologists. Only high-quality DNA and RNA samples were carried forward to sequencing. The TCR beta CDR3 region was amplified with a multiplex PCR system whose first round ran for about 9 cycles using 32 V-gene forward primers and 13 J-gene reverse primers. The first PCR round was done with a QIAGEN Multiplex PCR Kit, and the primer sequences were filed in Chinese patent CN105087789A. In a second PCR round, Illumina universal primers were added with the Phusion High-Fidelity PCR Kit. TCR libraries were paired-end sequenced at 151 bp read length on the Illumina HiSeq X Ten platform. The paper's processing steps were these. Cutadapt removed reads without multiplex PCR primers, PEAR merged read pairs, and MiXCR with default settings called CDR3 regions. Shannon entropy measured repertoire diversity, and clonality was calculated as one minus the Shannon entropy divided by the ln of the count of productive unique sequences. Dominant or high-frequency T-cell clones were defined as clonotypes at frequencies of at least 0.5%. TCRdb cleaned the public reads at Q25 with fastp, built clones with MiXCR and kept in-frame beta chains. Every entry covers one CDR3 protein and lists the most common genes and DNA from its rows. The V and J calls shown here were made by TCRdb, not taken from the authors' results. This sample gives about 16,000 distinct CDR3 sequences in total; approximately 30% of them show up just once. The ten largest clones capture around 5% of the sample.

Recombination joined TRBV7-2 with TRBJ2-1; a tentative D call is TRBD2 (6 bases match). The specimen sequenced was lung tumor tissue. The TCR was taken from a man aged 35 to 55 with non-small cell lung cancer. The nucleotide sequence is TGTGCCAGCAGCTTCGGGGACTTAATGGTGCATTTCTTC. This codes for CASSFGDLMVHFF.